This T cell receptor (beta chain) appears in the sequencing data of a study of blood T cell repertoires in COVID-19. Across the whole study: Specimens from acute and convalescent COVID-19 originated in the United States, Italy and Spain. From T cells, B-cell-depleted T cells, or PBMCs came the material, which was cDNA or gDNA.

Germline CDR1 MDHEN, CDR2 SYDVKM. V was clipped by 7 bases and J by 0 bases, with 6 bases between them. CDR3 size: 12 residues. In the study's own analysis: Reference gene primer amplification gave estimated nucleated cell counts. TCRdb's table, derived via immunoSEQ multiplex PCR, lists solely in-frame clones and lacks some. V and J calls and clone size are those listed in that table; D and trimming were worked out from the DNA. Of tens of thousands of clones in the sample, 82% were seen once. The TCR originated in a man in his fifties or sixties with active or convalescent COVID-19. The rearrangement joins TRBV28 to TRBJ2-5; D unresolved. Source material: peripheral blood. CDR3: CASTQYQETQYF. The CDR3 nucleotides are TGTGCCAGCACCCAGTACCAAGAGACCCAGTACTTC.